The clone carrying this T cell receptor (beta chain) was observed a single time. Its target is unknown. The sample belongs to a study of PD-1 blockade in classical Hodgkin lymphoma. Study conclusions and caveats: No one has yet defined what causes the repertoire differences, which may be disease activity or prior therapy.

V lost 0 bases to trimming and J lost 5 bases, with 2 bases between them. Germline lookup yields CDR1 SGHDT and CDR2 YYEEEE. The CDR3 runs to 11 residues. Assay used: immunoSEQ multiplex PCR; TCRdb lists only in-frame clones, some missing. Counted here are some 41,000 clones, about 90% occurring once; the ten biggest clones make up 7.7%. Relapse after autologous stem cell transplantation occurred in every patient, and brentuximab vedotin exposure varied. The source was peripheral blood mononuclear cells (PBMCs), collected before the second cycle of nivolumab. The chain employs TRBV5-6 and TRBJ2-5; D not certain. The receptor comes from a human donor with classical Hodgkin lymphoma. Here the CDR3 DNA reads TGTGCCAGCAGCTTGGTCGAGACCCAGTACTTC. Translation: CASSLVETQYF.